A selection of T cell receptor beta chains follows, all from one sample in a study of blood T cell repertoires in COVID-19. Libraries were prepared by immunoSEQ multiplex PCR; TCRdb keeps only in-frame clonotypes and omits some of them. The sample yields 140,000 to 150,000 clones, around 80% seen once. The sequencing sample was made of peripheral blood. These receptors all come from a man aged 60 to 69 with acute or convalescent COVID-19. The CDR3 runs from the conserved cysteine through the conserved F or W. D genes are given only for firm matches. The listing skips clone size in some rows; elsewhere it reads once, few, many or a size class.

clone_size: NA; j_call: TRBJ1-2; d_call: NA; v_call: TRBV18; cdr3_aa: CASSRRGKGGYGYTF; cdr3_nt: TGTGCCAGCTCACGCCGAGGGAAGGGCGGCTATGGCTACACCTTC
clone_size: few; j_call: TRBJ2-5; d_call: TRBD2; v_call: TRBV19; cdr3_aa: CASSIPGLAGKQETQYF; cdr3_nt: TGTGCCAGTAGTATCCCGGGACTAGCGGGGAAGCAAGAGACCCAGTACTTC
clone_size: NA; j_call: TRBJ1-5; d_call: NA; v_call: TRBV21-1; cdr3_aa: CASSETGRPRTQHF; cdr3_nt: TGTGCCAGCAGCGAGACAGGGCGTCCTAGGACCCAGCATTTT
clone_size: NA; j_call: TRBJ2-3; d_call: TRBD2; v_call: TRBV2; cdr3_aa: CASSGTSGTDTQYF; cdr3_nt: TGTGCCAGCAGTGGGACTAGCGGGACGGATACGCAGTATTTT
clone_size: few; j_call: TRBJ2-2; d_call: NA; v_call: TRBV27; cdr3_aa: CASSLQGPGELFF; cdr3_nt: TGTGCCAGCAGTTTACAGGGTCCCGGGGAGCTGTTTTTT
clone_size: NA; j_call: TRBJ2-1; d_call: TRBD2; v_call: TRBV11-2; cdr3_aa: CASSSRLAGSYNEQFF; cdr3_nt: TGTGCCAGCAGCTCCCGCCTAGCGGGGTCCTACAATGAGCAGTTCTTC
clone_size: NA; j_call: TRBJ2-7; d_call: TRBD2; v_call: TRBV5-5; cdr3_aa: CASSKGLAGLYEQYF; cdr3_nt: TGTGCCAGCAGCAAGGGACTAGCGGGCCTCTACGAGCAGTACTTC
clone_size: NA; j_call: TRBJ2-7; d_call: NA; v_call: TRBV6-5; cdr3_aa: CASRIQGRGEQYF; cdr3_nt: TGTGCCAGCAGGATACAGGGAAGGGGCGAGCAGTACTTC
clone_size: NA; j_call: TRBJ2-5; d_call: TRBD1; v_call: TRBV4-2; cdr3_aa: CASSQVGQGKETQYF; cdr3_nt: TGTGCCAGCAGCCAAGTGGGACAGGGGAAAGAGACCCAGTACTTC
clone_size: NA; j_call: TRBJ2-5; d_call: NA; v_call: TRBV5-1; cdr3_aa: CASSLQGGQETQYF; cdr3_nt: TGCGCCAGCAGCTTACAGGGTGGACAAGAGACCCAGTACTTC
clone_size: NA; j_call: TRBJ2-7; d_call: NA; v_call: TRBV21-1; cdr3_aa: CASSQASELAGDHEQYF; cdr3_nt: TGTGCCAGCAGCCAAGCTTCGGAACTAGCGGGAGACCACGAGCAGTACTTC
clone_size: few; j_call: TRBJ1-5; d_call: TRBD1; v_call: TRBV30; cdr3_aa: CAWSVGTGPNQPQHF; cdr3_nt: TGTGCCTGGAGTGTGGGGACAGGCCCAAATCAGCCCCAGCATTTT
clone_size: NA; j_call: TRBJ2-7; d_call: TRBD2; v_call: TRBV24-1; cdr3_aa: CATSDASSGRLDEQYF; cdr3_nt: TGTGCCACCAGTGATGCCTCTAGCGGGAGACTAGACGAGCAGTACTTC
clone_size: NA; j_call: TRBJ2-2; d_call: NA; v_call: TRBV10-2; cdr3_aa: CASKKDGSTGELFF; cdr3_nt: TGCGCCAGCAAGAAAGACGGGAGCACCGGGGAGCTGTTTTTT
clone_size: NA; j_call: TRBJ1-2; d_call: NA; v_call: TRBV28; cdr3_aa: CAGEGNYGYTF; cdr3_nt: TGTGCTGGGGAGGGCAACTATGGCTACACCTTC
clone_size: NA; j_call: TRBJ2-1; d_call: TRBD2; v_call: TRBV9; cdr3_aa: CASSVESGRAREQFF; cdr3_nt: TGTGCCAGCAGCGTAGAAAGCGGGAGGGCCCGTGAGCAGTTCTTC
clone_size: NA; j_call: TRBJ2-1; d_call: NA; v_call: TRBV19; cdr3_aa: CASSEYSGAPNEQFF; cdr3_nt: TGTGCCAGTAGTGAATACTCGGGAGCCCCAAATGAGCAGTTCTTC
clone_size: NA; j_call: TRBJ2-7; d_call: NA; v_call: TRBV19; cdr3_aa: CASASRGGPYEQYF; cdr3_nt: TGTGCCAGTGCCTCTAGAGGAGGACCCTACGAGCAGTACTTC
clone_size: once; j_call: TRBJ2-3; d_call: NA; v_call: TRBV19; cdr3_aa: CASSIDRPGRGQYF; cdr3_nt: TGTGCCAGTAGTATAGATAGGCCTGGGCGTGGGCAGTATTTT
clone_size: NA; j_call: TRBJ2-2; d_call: TRBD2; v_call: TRBV2; cdr3_aa: CASSEISGSLNTGELFF; cdr3_nt: TGTGCCAGCAGTGAAATTAGCGGGAGCTTGAACACCGGGGAGCTGTTTTTT
clone_size: NA; j_call: TRBJ2-7; d_call: TRBD2; v_call: TRBV18; cdr3_aa: CASSWTSGSQYEQYF; cdr3_nt: TGTGCCAGCTCCTGGACTAGCGGGAGTCAGTACGAGCAGTACTTC
clone_size: NA; j_call: TRBJ1-5; d_call: NA; v_call: TRBV18; cdr3_aa: CASSPQDGGNQPQHF; cdr3_nt: TGTGCCAGCTCACCTCAGGACGGGGGCAATCAGCCCCAGCATTTT
clone_size: NA; j_call: TRBJ2-7; d_call: TRBD2; v_call: TRBV4-1; cdr3_aa: CASSQGAGGPYEQYF; cdr3_nt: TGCGCCAGCAGCCAAGGCGCGGGAGGACCTTACGAGCAGTACTTC
clone_size: NA; j_call: TRBJ2-2; d_call: NA; v_call: TRBV7-8; cdr3_aa: CASSQAARGNTGELFF; cdr3_nt: TGTGCCAGCAGTCAAGCAGCGAGAGGGAACACCGGGGAGCTGTTTTTT
clone_size: NA; j_call: TRBJ1-2; d_call: TRBD1; v_call: TRBV12-5; cdr3_aa: CASGSSGTGLNGYTF; cdr3_nt: TGTGCTAGTGGTTCCTCCGGGACAGGGTTGAATGGCTACACCTTC
clone_size: few; j_call: TRBJ2-1; d_call: TRBD1; v_call: TRBV30; cdr3_aa: CAWAPGTGNNEQFF; cdr3_nt: TGTGCCTGGGCCCCCGGGACAGGTAACAATGAGCAGTTCTTC
clone_size: NA; j_call: TRBJ1-2; d_call: NA; v_call: TRBV3-1/TRBV3-2; cdr3_aa: CASSQPPANYGYTF; cdr3_nt: TGTGCCAGCAGCCAACCCCCGGCTAACTATGGCTACACCTTC
clone_size: NA; j_call: TRBJ2-3; d_call: NA; v_call: TRBV4-2; cdr3_aa: CASSQGQGGTDTQYF; cdr3_nt: TGTGCCAGCAGCCAAGGGCAGGGTGGCACAGATACGCAGTATTTT
clone_size: NA; j_call: TRBJ1-2; d_call: NA; v_call: TRBV3-1/TRBV3-2; cdr3_aa: CASSQGRYGYTF; cdr3_nt: TGTGCCAGCAGCCAGGGCCGCTATGGCTACACCTTC
clone_size: few; j_call: TRBJ2-5; d_call: NA; v_call: TRBV20-1; cdr3_aa: CSASTQRQETQYF; cdr3_nt: TGCAGTGCTAGTACCCAGCGGCAAGAGACCCAGTACTTC
clone_size: NA; j_call: TRBJ2-3; d_call: TRBD2; v_call: TRBV19; cdr3_aa: CASTSGPAGGLADTQYF; cdr3_nt: TGTGCCAGCACCAGCGGGCCAGCGGGAGGGCTTGCAGATACGCAGTATTTT
clone_size: NA; j_call: TRBJ1-6; d_call: NA; v_call: TRBV3-1/TRBV3-2; cdr3_aa: CASSSNENSPLHF; cdr3_nt: TGTGCCAGCAGCTCGAATGAGAATTCACCCCTCCACTTT
clone_size: NA; j_call: TRBJ2-3; d_call: TRBD2; v_call: TRBV28; cdr3_aa: CASSLGGRAYTQYF; cdr3_nt: TGTGCCAGCAGTTTAGGCGGGAGGGCCTATACGCAGTATTTT
clone_size: NA; j_call: TRBJ2-1; d_call: TRBD2; v_call: TRBV15; cdr3_aa: CATSKSGTRIDNEQFF; cdr3_nt: TGTGCCACCAGCAAATCCGGGACTAGGATCGACAATGAGCAGTTCTTC
clone_size: NA; j_call: TRBJ1-5; d_call: NA; v_call: TRBV28; cdr3_aa: CASSLVQGQGQPQHF; cdr3_nt: TGTGCCAGCAGTTTAGTGCAGGGGCAGGGTCAGCCCCAGCATTTT
clone_size: NA; j_call: TRBJ1-4; d_call: NA; v_call: TRBV6-1; cdr3_aa: CASSEAQVNEKLFF; cdr3_nt: TGTGCCAGCAGTGAAGCACAGGTGAATGAAAAACTGTTTTTT
clone_size: NA; j_call: TRBJ2-7; d_call: TRBD1; v_call: TRBV5-5; cdr3_aa: CASSLEATGAREQYF; cdr3_nt: TGTGCCAGCAGCTTGGAAGCGACAGGGGCACGCGAGCAGTACTTC
clone_size: NA; j_call: TRBJ2-1; d_call: NA; v_call: TRBV2; cdr3_aa: CASAGTPNNEQFF; cdr3_nt: TGTGCCAGCGCCGGGACTCCTAATAATGAGCAGTTCTTC
clone_size: NA; j_call: TRBJ1-3; d_call: TRBD1; v_call: TRBV7-9; cdr3_aa: CASSLTGQGSGNTIYF; cdr3_nt: TGTGCCAGCAGCTTAACGGGACAGGGGTCTGGAAACACCATATATTTT
clone_size: NA; j_call: TRBJ2-7; d_call: NA; v_call: TRBV19; cdr3_aa: CASSMTPGQLSYEQYF; cdr3_nt: TGTGCCAGTAGTATGACACCTGGACAGCTCTCCTACGAGCAGTACTTC
clone_size: NA; j_call: TRBJ2-7; d_call: NA; v_call: TRBV28; cdr3_aa: CASQRGGGPYEQYF; cdr3_nt: TGTGCCAGCCAAAGGGGGGGAGGGCCCTACGAGCAGTACTTC
clone_size: NA; j_call: TRBJ2-5; d_call: NA; v_call: TRBV7-9; cdr3_aa: CASSYAAGKETQYF; cdr3_nt: TGTGCCAGCAGCTATGCGGCAGGGAAAGAGACCCAGTACTTC
clone_size: NA; j_call: TRBJ2-7; d_call: TRBD2; v_call: TRBV6-1; cdr3_aa: CASTGGTSGTLKQYF; cdr3_nt: TGTGCCAGCACAGGAGGGACTAGCGGGACTTTGAAGCAGTACTTC
clone_size: NA; j_call: TRBJ1-1; d_call: NA; v_call: TRBV11-2; cdr3_aa: CASSLGQNTEAFF; cdr3_nt: TGTGCCAGCAGCTTGGGACAGAACACTGAAGCTTTCTTT
clone_size: NA; j_call: TRBJ2-7; d_call: TRBD1; v_call: TRBV6-5; cdr3_aa: CASRRGQGAEQYF; cdr3_nt: TGTGCCAGCAGAAGGGGACAGGGCGCCGAGCAGTACTTC
clone_size: NA; j_call: TRBJ2-3; d_call: NA; v_call: TRBV18; cdr3_aa: CASSPEGGRGDTQYF; cdr3_nt: TGTGCCAGCTCACCCGAGGGGGGGCGAGGAGATACGCAGTATTTT
clone_size: once; j_call: TRBJ1-2; d_call: NA; v_call: TRBV5-1; cdr3_aa: CASTRGPGGYGYTF; cdr3_nt: TGCGCCTCCACCCGGGGTCCGGGGGGCTATGGCTACACCTTC
clone_size: NA; j_call: TRBJ1-5; d_call: TRBD1; v_call: TRBV19; cdr3_aa: CASSPWAGGNQPQHF; cdr3_nt: TGTGCCAGTAGCCCTTGGGCAGGGGGGAATCAGCCCCAGCATTTT
clone_size: few; j_call: TRBJ2-7; d_call: NA; v_call: TRBV7-9; cdr3_aa: CAIRRVNEQYF; cdr3_nt: TGTGCCATCCGGAGGGTTAACGAGCAGTACTTC